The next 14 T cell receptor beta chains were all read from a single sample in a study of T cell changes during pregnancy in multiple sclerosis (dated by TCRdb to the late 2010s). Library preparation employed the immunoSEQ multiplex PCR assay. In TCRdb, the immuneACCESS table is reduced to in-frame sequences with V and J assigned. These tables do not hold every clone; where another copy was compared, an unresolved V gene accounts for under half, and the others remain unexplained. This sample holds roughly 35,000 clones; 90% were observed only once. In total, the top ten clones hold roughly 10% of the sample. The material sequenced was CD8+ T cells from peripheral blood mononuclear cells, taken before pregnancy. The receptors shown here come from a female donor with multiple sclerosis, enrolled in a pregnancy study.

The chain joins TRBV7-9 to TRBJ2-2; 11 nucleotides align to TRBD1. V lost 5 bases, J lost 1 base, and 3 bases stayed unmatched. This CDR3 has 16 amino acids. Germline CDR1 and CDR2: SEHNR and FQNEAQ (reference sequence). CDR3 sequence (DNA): TGTGCCAGCAGCCCGGGGACAGGGGGGAACACCGGGGAGCTGTTTTTT. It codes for CASSPGTGGNTGELFF.

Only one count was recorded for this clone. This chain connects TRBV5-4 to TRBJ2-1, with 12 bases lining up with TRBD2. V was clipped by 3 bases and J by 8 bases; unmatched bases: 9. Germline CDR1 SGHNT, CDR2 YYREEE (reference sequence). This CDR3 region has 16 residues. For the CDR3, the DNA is TGTGCCAGCAGCTCCCTACTAGCGGGAGGTTGGGATGAGCAGTTCTTC. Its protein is CASSSLLAGGWDEQFF.

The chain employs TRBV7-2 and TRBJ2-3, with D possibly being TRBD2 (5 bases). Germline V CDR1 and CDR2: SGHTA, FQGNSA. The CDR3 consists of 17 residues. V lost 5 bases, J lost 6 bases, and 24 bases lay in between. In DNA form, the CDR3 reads TGTGCCAGCAGCCGACATCCCCCGGGGTGGGTTTCCGATACGCAGTATTTT. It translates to CASSRHPPGWVSDTQYF. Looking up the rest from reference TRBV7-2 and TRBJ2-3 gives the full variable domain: GAGVSQSPSNKVTEKGKDVELRCDPISGHTALYWYRQSLGQGLEFLIYFQGNSAPDKSGLPSDRFSAERTGGSVSTLTIQRTQQEDSAVYLCASSRHPPGWVSDTQYFGPGTRLTVL.

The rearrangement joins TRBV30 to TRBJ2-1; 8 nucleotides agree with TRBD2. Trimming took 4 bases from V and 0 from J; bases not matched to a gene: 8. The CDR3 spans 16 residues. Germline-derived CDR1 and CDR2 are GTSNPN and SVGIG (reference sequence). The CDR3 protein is CAWIPRSGASYNEQFF. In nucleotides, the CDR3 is TGTGCCTGGATCCCCCGTAGCGGGGCCTCCTACAATGAGCAGTTCTTC. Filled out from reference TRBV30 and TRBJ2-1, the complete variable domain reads SQTIHQWPATLVQPVGSPLSLECTVEGTSNPNLYWYRQAAGRGLQLLFYSVGIGQISSEVPQNLSASRPQDRQFILSSKKLLLSDSGFYLCAWIPRSGASYNEQFFGPGTRLTVL.

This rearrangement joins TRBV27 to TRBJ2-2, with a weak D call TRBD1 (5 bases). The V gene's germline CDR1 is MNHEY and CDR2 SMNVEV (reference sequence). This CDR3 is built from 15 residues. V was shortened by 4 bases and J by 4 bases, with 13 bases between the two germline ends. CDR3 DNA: TGTGCCAGCAGTTCCGCCCCAGGGCGCACCGGGGAGCTGTTTTTT. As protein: CASSSAPGRTGELFF.

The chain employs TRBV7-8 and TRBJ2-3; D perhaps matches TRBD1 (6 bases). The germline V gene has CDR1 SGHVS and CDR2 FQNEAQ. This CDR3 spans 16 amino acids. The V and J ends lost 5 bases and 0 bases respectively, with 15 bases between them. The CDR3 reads CASSPRQASSTDTQYF. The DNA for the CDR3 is TGTGCCAGCAGCCCAAGACAGGCCTCTAGCACAGATACGCAGTATTTT.

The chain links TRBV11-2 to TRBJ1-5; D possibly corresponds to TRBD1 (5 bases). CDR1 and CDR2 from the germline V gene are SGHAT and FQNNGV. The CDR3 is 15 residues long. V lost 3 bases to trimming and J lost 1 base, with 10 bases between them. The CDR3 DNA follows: TGTGCCAGCAGCTTTAATTCAGGGAGCAATCAGCCCCAGCATTTT. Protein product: CASSFNSGSNQPQHF.

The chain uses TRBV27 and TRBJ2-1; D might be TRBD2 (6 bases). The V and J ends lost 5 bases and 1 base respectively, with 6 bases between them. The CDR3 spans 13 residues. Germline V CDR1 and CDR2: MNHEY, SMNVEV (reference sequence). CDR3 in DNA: TGTGCCAGCAGTCGGGGGTCCTACAATGAGCAGTTCTTC. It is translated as CASSRGSYNEQFF.

CDR3 in DNA: TGTGCCATCAGTGAGGAAGAGCGGGAGAGGGAGCTGTTTTTT. It yields the protein CAISEEERERELFF. V gene TRBV10-3 combines with J gene TRBJ2-2; TRBD2 matches 8 bases. Germline CDR1 reads ENHRY; CDR2 reads SYGVKD. The CDR3 is 14 residues long. V shed 2 bases and J 9 bases; nucleotides not matched to a gene: 5.

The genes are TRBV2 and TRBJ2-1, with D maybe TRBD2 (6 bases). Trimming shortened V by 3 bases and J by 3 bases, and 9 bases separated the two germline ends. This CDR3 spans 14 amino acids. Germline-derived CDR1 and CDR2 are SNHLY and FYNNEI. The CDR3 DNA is TGTGCCAGCAGTGAGAGTAGCGGCTACAATGAGCAGTTCTTC. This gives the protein CASSESSGYNEQFF.

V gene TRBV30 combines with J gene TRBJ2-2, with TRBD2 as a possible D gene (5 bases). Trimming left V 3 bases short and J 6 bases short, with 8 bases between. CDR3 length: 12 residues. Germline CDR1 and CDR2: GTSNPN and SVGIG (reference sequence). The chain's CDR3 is CAWRSGSGELFF. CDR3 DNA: TGTGCCTGGAGATCGGGGTCCGGGGAGCTGTTTTTT.

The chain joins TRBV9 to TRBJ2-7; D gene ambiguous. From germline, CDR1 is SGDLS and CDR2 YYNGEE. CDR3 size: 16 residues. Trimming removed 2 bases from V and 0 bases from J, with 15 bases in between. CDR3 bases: TGTGCCAGCAGCGTCGAAGGAGACGGATACTCCTACGAGCAGTACTTC. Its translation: CASSVEGDGYSYEQYF. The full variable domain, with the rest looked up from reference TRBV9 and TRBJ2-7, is DSGVTQTPKHLITATGQRVTLRCSPRSGDLSVYWYQQSLDQGLQFLIQYYNGEERAKGNILERFSAQQFPDLHSELNLSSLELGDSALYFCASSVEGDGYSYEQYFGPGTRLTVT.

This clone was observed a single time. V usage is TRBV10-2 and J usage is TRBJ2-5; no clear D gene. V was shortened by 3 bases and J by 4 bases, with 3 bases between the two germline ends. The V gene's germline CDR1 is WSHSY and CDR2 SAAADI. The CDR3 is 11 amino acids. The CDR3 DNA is TGCGCCAGCAGTGACGGAGAGACCCAGTACTTC. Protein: CASSDGETQYF.

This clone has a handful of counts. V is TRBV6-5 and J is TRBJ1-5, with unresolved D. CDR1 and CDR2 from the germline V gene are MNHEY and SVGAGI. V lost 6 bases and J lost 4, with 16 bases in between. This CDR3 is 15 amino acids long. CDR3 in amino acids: CASSPSGSSNQPQHF. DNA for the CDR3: TGTGCCAGCAGCCCGTCGGGATCCTCGAATCAGCCCCAGCATTTT.